These T cell receptor beta chains were read from a single sample in a study of T cell repertoires in cytomegalovirus infection. These receptors have no identified antigens. From the reads, TCRdb called clonotypes with MiXCR, one entry per CDR3 protein. The data hold more than 250,000 distinct CDR3 sequences, with approximately 25% observed a single time. Sample: cultured PBMCs, taken from culture after CMV antigen stimulation. These receptors were obtained from a human donor in good health (CMV status not recorded). Some clones in this sample may be carry-over from other donors' samples. CDR3s include the opening cysteine and the closing phenylalanine or tryptophan. Each record gives: CDR3 protein, CDR3 DNA, V gene, clone size, CDR3 length, D gene, J gene. The D gene is left open where the match is weak. The size field is filled for only some rows; it gives once, few, many or a size class.

CDR3: CASSPFPTGNNEQFF
DNA: TGTGCCAGCTCACCATTTCCGACAGGGAACAATGAGCAGTTCTTC
V: TRBV18
size: few
length: 15
D: TRBD1
J: TRBJ2-1

CDR3: CASSFAGSGRSPNEQYF
DNA: TGTGCCAGCAGTTTTGCTGGTTCGGGGCGGTCCCCAAACGAGCAGTACTTC
V: TRBV27
size: few
length: 17
D: .
J: TRBJ2-7

CDR3: CASSLILAGGREQFF
DNA: TGTGCCAGCAGCTTGATCTTAGCGGGAGGTCGGGAGCAGTTCTTC
V: TRBV7-6
size: .
length: 15
D: TRBD2
J: TRBJ2-1

CDR3: CASRVGLSPLHF
DNA: TGTGCCAGCCGGGTGGGTCTTTCACCCCTCCACTTT
V: TRBV5-6
size: .
length: 12
D: .
J: TRBJ1-6

CDR3: CASSSHRGRYNEQFF
DNA: TGTGCCAGCAGCTCTCACAGGGGGCGTTACAATGAGCAGTTCTTC
V: TRBV11-2
size: many
length: 15
D: TRBD1
J: TRBJ2-1

CDR3: CASSLCSGEHCYGYTF
DNA: TGTGCCAGCAGTTTATGTTCGGGGGAGCATTGCTATGGCTACACCTTC
V: TRBV12-3/TRBV12-4
size: few
length: 16
D: .
J: TRBJ1-2

CDR3: CASSQEGGGPYEQYF
DNA: TGCGCCAGCAGCCAAGAAGGGGGCGGGCCCTACGAGCAGTACTTC
V: TRBV4-1
size: few
length: 15
D: TRBD1
J: TRBJ2-7

CDR3: CASSRAGGGGTQYF
DNA: TGTGCCAGCAGCCGCGCAGGGGGCGGAGGGACCCAGTACTTC
V: TRBV12-3/TRBV12-4
size: .
length: 14
D: TRBD1
J: TRBJ2-5

CDR3: CASTRTSGTEAFF
DNA: TGTGCCAGCACCAGGACCTCGGGCACTGAAGCTTTCTTT
V: TRBV7-9
size: .
length: 13
D: .
J: TRBJ1-1

CDR3: CASSDGTIGNYGYTF
DNA: TGTGCCAGCAGCGATGGGACCATCGGAAACTATGGCTACACCTTC
V: TRBV7-9
size: few
length: 15
D: .
J: TRBJ1-2

CDR3: CASSQPQRGVNSPLHF
DNA: TGTGCCAGCAGCCAGCCCCAACGCGGGGTTAATTCACCCCTCCACTTT
V: TRBV11-1
size: .
length: 16
D: .
J: TRBJ1-6

CDR3: CASSSRGGYTEAFF
DNA: TGTGCCAGCAGCTCCAGGGGAGGCTACACTGAAGCTTTCTTT
V: TRBV7-2
size: many
length: 14
D: .
J: TRBJ1-1

CDR3: CASSPNGPQETQYF
DNA: TGCGCCAGCAGCCCTAACGGCCCCCAAGAGACCCAGTACTTC
V: TRBV5-1
size: .
length: 14
D: .
J: TRBJ2-5

CDR3: CAIRGGVPGDTQYF
DNA: TGTGCCATCAGAGGTGGTGTGCCGGGAGATACGCAGTATTTT
V: TRBV10-3
size: few
length: 14
D: .
J: TRBJ2-3

CDR3: CASKRELVTGELFF
DNA: TGTGCCAGCAAGCGGGAGTTAGTAACCGGGGAGCTGTTTTTT
V: TRBV2
size: .
length: 14
D: TRBD2
J: TRBJ2-2

CDR3: CASSQPGRSGRFYNEQFF
DNA: TGTGCCAGCAGCCAACCGGGCCGTAGCGGGAGATTCTACAATGAGCAGTTCTTC
V: TRBV14
size: few
length: 18
D: TRBD2
J: TRBJ2-1

CDR3: CASCETSPGELFF
DNA: TGTGCCAGCTGTGAGACTTCGCCCGGGGAGCTGTTTTTT
V: TRBV18
size: once
length: 13
D: .
J: TRBJ2-2

CDR3: CASSQPYPQDRFNEKLFF
DNA: TGTGCCAGCAGCCAACCGTACCCCCAGGACAGGTTTAATGAAAAACTGTTTTTT
V: TRBV4-2
size: few
length: 18
D: TRBD1
J: TRBJ1-4

CDR3: CASSLGSLLAGRNEQFF
DNA: TGTGCCAGCAGCTTAGGAAGCCTGCTAGCGGGACGGAATGAGCAGTTCTTC
V: TRBV11-3
size: .
length: 17
D: TRBD2
J: TRBJ2-1

CDR3: CASSMRDSGVTEAFF
DNA: TGTGCCAGTAGTATGCGAGACAGCGGGGTGACTGAAGCTTTCTTT
V: TRBV19
size: .
length: 15
D: .
J: TRBJ1-1

CDR3: CASSLGLAVDNEQFF
DNA: TGTGCCAGCAGCCTGGGACTAGCGGTAGACAATGAGCAGTTCTTC
V: TRBV7-9
size: few
length: 15
D: TRBD2
J: TRBJ2-1

CDR3: CASSPSGTAGDYGYTF
DNA: TGTGCCAGTAGTCCCTCAGGAACAGCCGGGGACTATGGCTACACCTTC
V: TRBV19
size: .
length: 16
D: .
J: TRBJ1-2

CDR3: CASRPQGQETQYF
DNA: TGTGCCAGCAGACCCCAGGGGCAAGAGACCCAGTACTTC
V: TRBV12-3/TRBV12-4
size: once
length: 13
D: .
J: TRBJ2-5

CDR3: CASSFLLLGLGYGYTF
DNA: TGTGCCAGCAGCTTCCTTTTGCTGGGGTTGGGCTATGGCTACACCTTC
V: TRBV7-8
size: many
length: 16
D: .
J: TRBJ1-2

CDR3: CASSLEAGGGVTIYF
DNA: TGTGCCAGCAGCTTAGAGGCAGGTGGAGGCGTCACCATATATTTT
V: TRBV11-2
size: few
length: 15
D: .
J: TRBJ1-3

CDR3: CASSFRGVNSYNSPLHF
DNA: TGTGCCAGCAGTTTCAGGGGGGTTAACTCCTATAATTCACCCCTCCACTTT
V: TRBV12-3/TRBV12-4
size: .
length: 17
D: TRBD1
J: TRBJ1-6

CDR3: CASSLLVAGNTEAFF
DNA: TGTGCCAGCAGCTTATTGGTAGCGGGAAACACTGAAGCTTTCTTT
V: TRBV7-2
size: few
length: 15
D: .
J: TRBJ1-1

CDR3: CASSSALTANSPLHF
DNA: TGCGCCAGCAGCTCGGCCCTGACAGCAAATTCACCCCTCCACTTT
V: TRBV5-1
size: .
length: 15
D: .
J: TRBJ1-6

CDR3: CASSIRQSTEAFF
DNA: TGTGCCAGCAGCATACGACAGTCCACTGAAGCTTTCTTT
V: TRBV5-6
size: .
length: 13
D: .
J: TRBJ1-1